Presented here are 7 T cell receptor beta chains from one specimen sequenced in a study of T cells after yellow fever vaccination. TCRdb reprocessed the 5' RACE reads with MiXCR, giving one entry per CDR3 protein. In the table there are around 500,000 distinct CDR3 sequences, 21% of which are singletons. Sequences were derived from PBMCs, sampled less than 25 days after the first yellow fever vaccination. The receptors originated from a man aged 18 to 35 who received the YFV17D yellow fever vaccine.

The genes are TRBV5-6 and TRBJ1-1; 7 nucleotides match TRBD1. From germline, CDR1 is SGHDT and CDR2 YYEEEE. J lost 6 bases, V lost 4 bases, and 6 bases had no gene match. CDR3 length equals 13 residues. CDR3: CASSRDRVPEAFF. The CDR3 DNA follows: TGTGCCAGCAGCCGCGACAGGGTCCCTGAAGCTTTCTTT.

This clonotype has only a few counts. The chain is built from TRBV7-9 and TRBJ2-7, with D maybe TRBD1 (6 bases). The ends were cut back, 4 bases at V and 5 bases at J, with 12 bases in the middle. The CDR3 covers 13 residues. From germline, CDR1 is SEHNR and CDR2 FQNEAQ (reference sequence). The CDR3 DNA follows: TGTGCCAGCAGCTCCCCCCCAGGGGACGAGCAGTACTTC. Translation gives CASSSPPGDEQYF.

The table lists this clonotype with a few counts. The CDR3 spells CGGGRSGNTIYF. As DNA, the CDR3 is TGCGGCGGGGGACGCTCTGGAAACACCATATATTTT. The chain combines TRBV29-1 with TRBJ1-3; perhaps TRBD1 as D (5 bases). The CDR3 totals 12 residues. In germline, CDR1 is SQVTM, CDR2 ANQGSEA. Supplemented by reference TRBV29-1 and TRBJ1-3, the full variable domain reads SAVISQKPSRDICQRGTSLTIQCQVDSQVTMMFWYRQQPGQSLTLIATANQGSEATYESGFVIDKFPISRPNLTFSTLTVSNMSPEDSSIYLCGGGRSGNTIYFGEGSWLTVV.

This clonotype was observed a few times. This chain joins TRBV5-1 and TRBJ2-1; D perhaps matches TRBD1 (6 bases). V was pared by 3 bases and J by 14 bases, with 15 bases between. The CDR3 runs 12 residues. The V gene's germline CDR1 is SGHRS and CDR2 YFSETQ. The CDR3 loop reads CASSSSRGSKFF. DNA of the CDR3: TGCGCCAGCAGCTCGTCCAGGGGTTCGAAGTTCTTC.

The CDR3 is CASSQAGGFSYEQYF. The CDR3 nucleotides read TGCGCCAGCAGCCAGGCTGGGGGTTTCTCCTACGAGCAGTACTTC. The chain links TRBV5-1 to TRBJ2-7; either TRBD1 or TRBD2 may fit D (5 bases each). V was trimmed by 4 bases and J by 0 bases, leaving 14 bases between them. This CDR3 is built from 15 residues. Germline V CDR1 and CDR2: SGHRS, YFSETQ.

This clonotype was picked up a small number of times. This chain uses TRBV18 with TRBJ2-1, with 7 bases that match TRBD2. CDR3 size: 13 residues. Losses at the gene ends were 4 bases for V and 7 bases for J; bases not matched to a gene: 4. Germline CDR1 and CDR2: KGHSH and LQKENI. The CDR3 bases are TGTGCCAGCTCACTCGGGACTAAAAATGAGCAGTTCTTC. Translating gives CASSLGTKNEQFF.

The CDR3 nucleotides are TGTGCCAGCAGCTTAACAGCCTCCGATTTGACTTTC. The encoded protein is CASSLTASDLTF. This chain links TRBV5-6 with TRBJ2-6; D gene uncertain. The CDR3 totals 12 residues. CDR1 is SGHDT and CDR2 is YYEEEE in the germline V gene. V dropped 2 bases and J dropped 17 bases, with 14 bases sitting between them.